This entry lists 2 T cell receptor beta chains sequenced from one sample in a study of cytomegalovirus exposure and HLA in healthy donors. TCRdb keeps only in-frame clones here, not all; method: immunoSEQ multiplex PCR. The sample records tens of thousands of clones, 94% being singletons. Sequenced material: PBMCs. Receptors originate from a man aged 18-30 years in good health and CMV-seropositive.

The chain is built from TRBV9 and TRBJ2-5; perhaps TRBD1 as D (5 bases). V was cut by 0 bases and J by 1 base, with 10 bases left in between. Germline-derived CDR1 and CDR2 are SGDLS and YYNGEE. The CDR3 length is 15 residues. CDR3 DNA sequence: TGTGCCAGCAGCGTAGAGGGGCGCGGCCAAGAGACCCAGTACTTC. Its translation: CASSVEGRGQETQYF.

V gene TRBV19 combines with J gene TRBJ1-5; 8 bases map to TRBD1. With 4 bases clipped from V and 0 bases from J, the junction kept 2 bases outside the gene matches. The CDR3 length is 15 residues. CDR1 and CDR2 from the germline V gene are LNHDA and SQIVND (reference sequence). The CDR3 sequence is CASSSGTGSNQPQHF. The CDR3 DNA is TGTGCCAGTAGTAGTGGGACAGGTAGCAATCAGCCCCAGCATTTT.